This T cell receptor beta chain was recovered during a study of T-cell reconstitution after alpha-beta-depleted transplantation in children. This clonotype was observed once. The antigen remains unidentified. The V end was cut by 1 base, the J end by 6 bases, with 13 bases between. The CDR3 length is 15 residues. CDR1 is SGHVS, CDR2 FNYEAQ, per germline. Study results and caveats: Several patients had high TCRbeta diversity at day 60; it came from surviving recipient T cells and thymic progenitors. As was reported, about two months after transplant, alpha-beta T cells came from several hundred expanded graft clones. Newly produced T cells mostly accounted for T-cell counts and diversity one year post-transplant.

As it was prepared, the TCRbeta library received unique molecular identifiers. Each CDR3 protein is one row after TCRdb ran MiXCR on the PCR reads. The data hold 400,000 to 450,000 distinct CDR3 sequences, with roughly 43% observed a single time. The sequence was collected from a girl aged 2 to 10 with aplastic anemia, due to receive a stem cell transplant. V and J are TRBV7-6 and TRBJ2-1, with D possibly being TRBD1 (6 bases). Sequencing used PBMCs, obtained before TCRalphabeta/CD19-depleted stem cell transplant. In nucleotides, the CDR3 is TGTGCCAGCAGCTTAGGCCCAGGGGAAGGCAATGAGCAGTTCTTC. Translated, it gives CASSLGPGEGNEQFF.